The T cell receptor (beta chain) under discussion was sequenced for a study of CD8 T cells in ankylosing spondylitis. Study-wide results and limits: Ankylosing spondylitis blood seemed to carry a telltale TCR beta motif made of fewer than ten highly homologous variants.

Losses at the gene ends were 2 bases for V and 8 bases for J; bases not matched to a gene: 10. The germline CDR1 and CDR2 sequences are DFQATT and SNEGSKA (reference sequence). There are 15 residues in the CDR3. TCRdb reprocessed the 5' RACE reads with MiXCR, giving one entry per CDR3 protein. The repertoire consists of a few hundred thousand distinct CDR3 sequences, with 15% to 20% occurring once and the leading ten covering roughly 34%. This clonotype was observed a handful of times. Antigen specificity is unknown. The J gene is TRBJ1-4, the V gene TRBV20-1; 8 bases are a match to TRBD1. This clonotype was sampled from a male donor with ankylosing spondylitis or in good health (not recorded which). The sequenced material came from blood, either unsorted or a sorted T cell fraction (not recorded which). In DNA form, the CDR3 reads TGCAGTGCTAGACCGGTGGTCACAGGGGGGGAAAAACTGTTTTTT. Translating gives CSARPVVTGGEKLFF.